These 8 T cell receptor beta chains were sequenced from one sample in a study of response to subunit inactivated influenza vaccine. TCRdb reanalysed the RT-PCR reads using MiXCR and keeps one entry per CDR3 protein. The data show a few hundred thousand distinct CDR3 sequences, with 9.5% to 13% seen just once and roughly 12% held by the top ten. This sample comprised PBMCs from blood, obtained roughly 47 days after vaccination. The receptor source for this set is a middle-aged man who received an inactivated influenza vaccine.

Many counts were recorded for this clonotype. The chain carries TRBV28 and TRBJ1-1, with a weak D call TRBD1 (5 bases). From germline, CDR1 is MDHEN and CDR2 SYDVKM. The CDR3 has 16 amino acids. V was pared by 7 bases and J by 4 bases, with 22 bases between. CDR3 region: CASKTGTGVTGTEAFF. Written as DNA, the CDR3 is TGTGCCAGCAAAACAGGAACAGGCGTAACGGGCACTGAAGCTTTCTTT.

This clonotype was seen a few times. V is TRBV6-1 and J is TRBJ1-2; D call uncertain. This CDR3 is 14 amino acids long. Germline V CDR1 and CDR2: MNHNS, SASEGT. V lost 7 bases, J lost 2 bases, and 14 bases lay in between. This chain's CDR3 is CASTPVGYNYGYTF. The CDR3 nucleotides are TGTGCCAGCACCCCCGTCGGCTACAACTATGGCTACACCTTC.

The V call is TRBV20-1, the J call TRBJ1-4; D is perhaps TRBD1 (5 bases). Germline lookup yields CDR1 DFQATT and CDR2 SNEGSKA (reference sequence). Trimming left V 6 bases short and J 13 bases short, with 21 bases between. The CDR3 contains 13 residues. This CDR3 is CSAKGTTRSRLFF. CDR3 nucleotides: TGCAGTGCGAAGGGGACTACACGAAGTAGACTGTTTTTT.

The chain uses TRBV5-5 and TRBJ2-2, with D unresolved. CDR3 length equals 13 residues. CDR1 and CDR2 from the germline V gene are SGHKS and YYEKEE (reference sequence). Trimming removed 9 bases from V and 5 bases from J, with 14 bases in between. DNA for the CDR3: TGTGCCACAACAACGAGTTGGACCGGGGAGCTGTTTTTT. It translates to CATTTSWTGELFF.

This clonotype came up a few times. This chain links TRBV5-1 with TRBJ1-1, with 11 bases that match TRBD1. This CDR3 has 15 amino acids. The ends lost 1 base at V and 6 bases at J; junction bases unmatched: 5. Germline assignment: CDR1 SGHRS and CDR2 YFSETQ. The CDR3 protein is CASSLLGQGASEAFF. The CDR3 DNA sequence: TGCGCCAGCAGCTTGTTAGGACAGGGGGCCTCTGAAGCTTTCTTT.

This clonotype was detected ten times or more. The J gene is TRBJ1-6, the V gene TRBV5-6; tentatively, D is TRBD1 (5 bases). The ends were cut back, 3 bases at V and 14 bases at J, with 27 bases in the middle. The germline gives CDR1 SGHDT, CDR2 YYEEEE. The CDR3 has 17 residues. CDR3 region: CASSSPGVGFLGEALHF. The CDR3 DNA follows: TGTGCCAGCAGCTCCCCGGGGGTAGGGTTCCTCGGTGAAGCCCTCCACTTT.

This clonotype has more than one count but fewer than ten. The chain employs TRBV20-1 and TRBJ1-2; no definite D call. The CDR3 is 11 amino acids. In germline, CDR1 is DFQATT, CDR2 SNEGSKA (reference sequence). The V and J ends lost 6 bases and 4 bases respectively, with 9 bases between them. CDR3 sequence (DNA): TGCAGTGCCCCCCCCGTCTATGGCTACACCTTC. Encoded protein: CSAPPVYGYTF.

This clonotype is labeled as medium-sized (0.01 to 0.1%). The V gene is TRBV25-1, the J gene TRBJ2-5; 7 nucleotides agree with TRBD1. The ends lost 3 bases at V and 0 bases at J; junction bases unmatched: 1. CDR1 and CDR2 (germline): MGHDK, SYGVNS. CDR3 length: 14 amino acids. The CDR3: CASSERGHQETQYF. The CDR3 DNA reads as TGTGCCAGCAGTGAGAGGGGGCACCAAGAGACCCAGTACTTC.